This T cell receptor (beta chain) comes out of a study of identical twins (dated by TCRdb to 2016 to 2018). Background for the entire study: To test whether fetal clonotypes persist, the study used deep sequencing on TCR alpha and beta repertoires from monozygotic twins, unrelated adults of various ages, and cord blood. To rule out contamination, replicate twin experiments were performed at different times with different library preparation protocols. Study-wide conclusions, independent of this receptor: Out-of-frame TCR alpha sharing in monozygotic twins was systematically underestimated by recombination models, whereas sharing between unrelated individuals was in agreement with the recombination models. Conclusions relied on cross-sectional statistical analysis, since the same donors could not be followed over many years. Invariant T cells such as MAIT and iNKT could partly confound zero-insertion analyses, although diverse VJ usage argued against such confounding for most clonotypes. Out-of-frame TCR alpha sequences shared between twins showed an excess of low generation-probability sequences compared with coincidental sharing between unrelated individuals. In beta out-of-frame sequences, excess twin sharing was weaker, because having fewer shared sequences lowered the signal-to-noise ratio. Fewer insertions were carried by abundant cord blood beta clonotypes; a weaker similar trend was observed in young adult naive repertoires, while no such trend was observed in memory repertoires.

The library came from 5' RACE. For sequencing, an Illumina HiSeq 2000 was employed. A universal primer binding site was introduced by template switching, and a unique molecular identifier was present in the final cDNA, enabling accurate counting of TCR cDNA molecules. Specific primers in the conserved constant-segment region were used to synthesize first-strand cDNA for TCR alpha and beta chains. To control for contamination, every cDNA library carried two barcodes: a SMART-Mk sample barcode plus Illumina barcodes. TruSeq adapter sequences and Illumina sample barcodes were added in two successive PCR steps. The Illumina HiSeq platform was used with custom primers to sequence TCR alpha and beta cDNA libraries. The original methods were these. Unique molecular identifiers were extracted from raw reads with MiGEC, and CDR3 positions were determined with MiXCR. For each individual, recombination models were inferred using an EM algorithm with the repgenHMM and IGoR tools. The analysis of shared clonotypes was done with the tcR package in R, with sharing normalized by the product of cloneset sizes. Out-of-frame nonproductive sequences were analyzed to study raw recombination free of thymic and clonal selection effects. Clones were called with MiXCR by TCRdb after fastp trimmed the public reads at Q25, and only in-frame beta chains were retained. Merged by CDR3 protein, the rows form single entries marked with the most common genes and DNA. The authors' filters were not applied to this entry. For this sample there are 300,000 to 400,000 distinct CDR3 sequences; over 9% appear just once. The leading ten clones occupy about 7% of the sample.

Trimming leaves V shorter by 4 bases and J shorter by 2 bases, with the junction holding 3 bases beyond the gene matches. The CDR3 goes from the cysteine to the phenylalanine over 13 residues. Left in the record is the CDR3 DNA by itself, 39 bases read in frame from the first base. The germline V gene (reference sequence) specifies DFQATT as CDR1 and SNEGSKA as CDR2. This clonotype came up a few times. It has no known antigen specificity. Within one base of it there is no much larger clone, and no base qualities were kept. Every donor in the study was a healthy Caucasian. The twin cohort consisted of three pairs of female monozygotic twins, all aged roughly 18 to 29 years. CD4+ and CD8+ T cell populations were isolated with positive isolation kits from Invitrogen. The sample also formed part of further work on yellow fever vaccine responses in identical twins. The second study, in turn, reports: The authors reported that the T cell response to vaccination in identical twins appeared partly convergent and partly personalized. Focusing on identical twins, the study followed the T cell clones that responded to the vaccine, and did so with precision.

What was sequenced was CD8+ T cells sorted from blood. The chain is made from TRBV20-1 and TRBJ2-7, and TRBD2 matches 9 of the central bases. The receptor's source is a woman aged 18 to 35 in good health. The CDR3 region has the sequence CSAMREGTYEQYF. The nucleotide sequence is given as TGCAGTGCTATGCGGGAGGGAACCTACGAGCAGTACTTC.